The next 5 T cell receptor beta chains were all read from a single sample in a study of blood T cell repertoires in COVID-19 (dated by TCRdb to about 2020). Library method: the immunoSEQ multiplex PCR assay. TCRdb stores this immuneACCESS table with in-frame sequences only. Part of the clones is absent; in the studies checked, under half of the shortfall reflects unresolved V genes, and no reason is known for the rest. The sample table holds fewer than 150,000 clones, of which under 85% were seen once. Of the sample, over 5% is held by the ten largest clones. Sample: peripheral blood. The receptors here all came from a human donor in a cohort sampled during active COVID-19.

CDR3 in DNA: TGTGCCAGTAGTATAGGAATGGGAGCGGGTACCACCGGGGAGCTGTTTTTT. Its translation: CASSIGMGAGTTGELFF. The chain has TRBV19 and TRBJ2-2; D perhaps matches TRBD2 (6 bases). V was clipped by 1 base and J by 4 bases, with 16 bases between them. Germline-derived CDR1 and CDR2 are LNHDA and SQIVND (reference sequence). The CDR3 contains 17 residues.

V usage is TRBV7-2 and J usage is TRBJ1-4, with 11 bases matching TRBD1. The CDR3 runs to 14 residues. With V trimmed by 5 bases and J by 7 bases, 3 bases remained unmatched. Looked up from germline, CDR1 is SGHTA and CDR2 is FQGNSA. The CDR3 DNA reads TGTGCCAGCAGCCCCGGGACAGGGGGTGAAAAACTGTTTTTT. Translated: CASSPGTGGEKLFF.

The chain is built from TRBV5-1 and TRBJ2-3, with 7 bases that match TRBD2. V gave up 7 bases and J gave up 2 bases; unmatched junction bases: 10. The CDR3 length is 15 residues. Germline CDR1 reads SGHRS; CDR2 reads YFSETQ. In nucleotides, the CDR3 is TGCGCCAGCCGAAGTAGGCTAGCGGACACAGATACGCAGTATTTT. Translation gives CASRSRLADTDTQYF. Filled out from reference TRBV5-1 and TRBJ2-3, the complete variable domain reads KAGVTQTPRYLIKTRGQQVTLSCSPISGHRSVSWYQQTPGQGLQFLFEYFSETQRNKGNFPGRFSGRQFSNSRSEMNVSTLELGDSALYLCASRSRLADTDTQYFGPGTRLTVL.

The chain links TRBV27 to TRBJ2-6; D is perhaps TRBD2 (6 bases). V shed 5 bases and J shed 1 base, with 24 bases lying between them. This CDR3 contains 20 residues. Germline lookup yields CDR1 MNHEY and CDR2 SMNVEV (reference sequence). Here the CDR3 reads CASSPRGWDSPVSGANVLTF. In DNA form, the CDR3 reads TGTGCCAGCAGTCCTCGAGGTTGGGACTCACCGGTGTCTGGGGCCAACGTCCTGACTTTC. The whole variable domain, filled in from reference TRBV27 and TRBJ2-6, reads EAQVTQNPRYLITVTGKKLTVTCSQNMNHEYMSWYRQDPGLGLRQIYYSMNVEVTDKGDVPEGYKVSRKEKRNFPLILESPSPNQTSLYFCASSPRGWDSPVSGANVLTFGAGSRLTVL.

In this sample, this clone turned up once. The CDR3 loop is CASSQVGGIAKNIQYF. CDR3 nucleotides: TGTGCCAGCAGCCAAGTGGGGGGGATAGCCAAAAACATTCAGTACTTC. The J gene is TRBJ2-4, the V gene TRBV14, with TRBD2 matching over 7 bases. V dropped 1 base and J dropped 0; count of bases not matched to a gene: 3. Germline assignment: CDR1 SGHDN and CDR2 FVKESK. CDR3 length: 16 amino acids.